Listed below are T cell receptor beta chains from one sample, sequenced in a study of blood T cell repertoires in COVID-19. The method was immunoSEQ multiplex PCR; TCRdb's version includes in-frame clones alone and lacks a portion of them. The table records roughly 120,000 clones, approximately 74% of them present only once. The sequencing input was peripheral blood. These receptors all stem from a man of 80 years or more with COVID-19, enrolled during active disease. CDR3s include the opening cysteine and the closing phenylalanine or tryptophan.

13 TRBV3-1/TRBV3-2 CASSHSGEETQYF
12 TRBV4-2 CASSQPEGTQYF
19 TRBV15 CATSRDRASGRVMGYEQYF
16 TRBV20-1 CSASHLAANSYNEQFF
14 TRBV28 CASSSPQGIYGYTF
16 TRBV10-2 CASRGRTSGSGETQYF
14 TRBV6-2/TRBV6-3 CASSHRDKRHEQFF
12 TRBV29-1 CSVGTGFGGYTF
16 TRBV5-1 CASSGPLAGETDTQYF
17 TRBV9 CASSVGASGRTNNEQFF
16 TRBV4-3 CASSHAHSGQNYGYTF
15 TRBV6-5 CASSKRDREDSPLHF
14 TRBV5-1 CASSPQGTNEKLFF
14 TRBV28 CASINSGRGETQYF
14 TRBV28 CASSLGHRGDEQYF
13 TRBV3-1/TRBV3-2 CASSQEEVNEQFF
16 TRBV28 CASSFIGQGDNEKLFF
14 TRBV28 CASAGTATTDTQYF
18 TRBV6-1 CASSEETFGHATNEKLFF
14 TRBV7-3 CASSPRQGATEAFF
13 TRBV5-1 CASSGGQTGELFF
16 TRBV5-4 CASSWRSGSVAEKLFF
16 TRBV14 CASSPRFSGNQETQYF
14 TRBV6-2/TRBV6-3 CASSKTGGAYEQYF
15 TRBV7-9 CASSLVGTSGSGRVF
18 TRBV4-1 CASSQAEGWTGVEQPQHF
15 TRBV6-4 CASIPTRDGPYGYTF